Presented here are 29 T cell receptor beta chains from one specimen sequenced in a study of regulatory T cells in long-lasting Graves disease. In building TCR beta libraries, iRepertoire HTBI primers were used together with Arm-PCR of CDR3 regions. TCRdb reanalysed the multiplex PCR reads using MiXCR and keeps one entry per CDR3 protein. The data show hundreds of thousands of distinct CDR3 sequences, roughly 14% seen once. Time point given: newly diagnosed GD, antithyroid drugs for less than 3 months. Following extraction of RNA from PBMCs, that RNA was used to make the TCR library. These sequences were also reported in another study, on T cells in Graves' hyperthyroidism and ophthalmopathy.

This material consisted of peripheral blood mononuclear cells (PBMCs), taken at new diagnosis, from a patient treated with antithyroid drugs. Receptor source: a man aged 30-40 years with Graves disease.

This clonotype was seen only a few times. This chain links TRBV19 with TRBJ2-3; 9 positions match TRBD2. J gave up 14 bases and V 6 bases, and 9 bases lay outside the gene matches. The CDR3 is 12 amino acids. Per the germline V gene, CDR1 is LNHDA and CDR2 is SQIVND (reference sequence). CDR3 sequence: CASRTSGGGLYF. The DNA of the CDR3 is TGTGCCAGTAGGACTAGCGGAGGGGGTTTGTATTTT.

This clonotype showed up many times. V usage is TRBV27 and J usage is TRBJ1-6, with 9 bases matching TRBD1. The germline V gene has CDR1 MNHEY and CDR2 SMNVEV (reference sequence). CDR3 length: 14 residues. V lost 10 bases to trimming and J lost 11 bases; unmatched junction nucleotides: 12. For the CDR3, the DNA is TGTGCCACCCGTAGTGGGACAGGGTGGCCACCCCTCCACTTT. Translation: CATRSGTGWPPLHF.

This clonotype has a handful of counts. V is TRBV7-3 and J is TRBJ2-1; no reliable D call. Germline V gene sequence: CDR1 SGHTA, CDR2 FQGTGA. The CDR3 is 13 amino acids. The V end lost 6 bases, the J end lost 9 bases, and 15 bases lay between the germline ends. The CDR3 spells CASRYKTAGEQFF. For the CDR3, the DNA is TGTGCCAGCAGGTATAAGACGGCCGGTGAGCAGTTCTTC.

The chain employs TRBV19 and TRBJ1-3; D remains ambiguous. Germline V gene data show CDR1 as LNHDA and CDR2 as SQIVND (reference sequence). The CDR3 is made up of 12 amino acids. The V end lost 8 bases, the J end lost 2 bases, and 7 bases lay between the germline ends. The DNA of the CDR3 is TGTGCCAGTCGAAAAGCTGGAAACACCATATATTTT. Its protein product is CASRKAGNTIYF.

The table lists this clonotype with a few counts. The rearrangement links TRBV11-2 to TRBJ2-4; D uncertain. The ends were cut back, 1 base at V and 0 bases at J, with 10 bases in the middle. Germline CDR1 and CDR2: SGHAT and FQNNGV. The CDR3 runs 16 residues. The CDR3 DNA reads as TGTGCCAGCAGCTTAGTCAGAGGTCTAGCCAAAAACATTCAGTACTTC. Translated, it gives CASSLVRGLAKNIQYF.

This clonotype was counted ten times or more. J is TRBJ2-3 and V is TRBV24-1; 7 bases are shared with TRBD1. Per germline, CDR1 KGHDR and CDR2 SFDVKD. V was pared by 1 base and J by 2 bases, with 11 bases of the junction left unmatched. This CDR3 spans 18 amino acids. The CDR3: CATSDFPDKGANTDTQYF. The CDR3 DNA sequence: TGTGCCACCAGTGATTTTCCGGACAAGGGGGCGAACACAGATACGCAGTATTTT.

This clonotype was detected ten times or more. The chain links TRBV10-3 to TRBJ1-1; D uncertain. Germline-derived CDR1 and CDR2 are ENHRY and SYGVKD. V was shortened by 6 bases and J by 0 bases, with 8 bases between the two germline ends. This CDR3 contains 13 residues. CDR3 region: CAISGSMNTEAFF. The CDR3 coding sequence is TGTGCCATCAGCGGGTCAATGAACACTGAAGCTTTCTTT.

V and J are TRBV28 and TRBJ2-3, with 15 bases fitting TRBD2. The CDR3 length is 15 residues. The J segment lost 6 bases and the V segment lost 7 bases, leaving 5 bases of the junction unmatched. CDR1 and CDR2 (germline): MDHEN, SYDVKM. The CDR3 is CASTRTSGRGDTQYF. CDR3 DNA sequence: TGTGCCAGCACCCGGACTAGCGGGAGGGGGGATACGCAGTATTTT.

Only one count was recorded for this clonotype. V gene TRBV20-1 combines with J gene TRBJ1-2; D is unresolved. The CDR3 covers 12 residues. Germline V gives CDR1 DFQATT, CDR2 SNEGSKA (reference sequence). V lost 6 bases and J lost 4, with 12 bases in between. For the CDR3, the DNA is TGCAGTGCCCGGACGGATATCTATGGCTACACCTTC. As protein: CSARTDIYGYTF.

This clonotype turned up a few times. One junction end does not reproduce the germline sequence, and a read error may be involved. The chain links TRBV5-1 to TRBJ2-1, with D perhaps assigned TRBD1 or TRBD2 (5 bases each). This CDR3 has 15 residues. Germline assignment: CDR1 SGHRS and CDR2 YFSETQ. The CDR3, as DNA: TGTGCCTACAACTCGGGGCCCGAGGGTTATAGTGAGCAGTTCTTC. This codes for CAYNSGPEGYSEQFF.

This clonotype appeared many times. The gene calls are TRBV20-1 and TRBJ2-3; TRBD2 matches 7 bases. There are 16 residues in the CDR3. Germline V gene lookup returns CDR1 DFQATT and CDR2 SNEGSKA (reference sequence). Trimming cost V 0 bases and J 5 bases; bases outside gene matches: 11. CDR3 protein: CSARDVTAGLGDTQYF. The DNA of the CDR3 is TGCAGTGCTAGAGATGTTACAGCGGGGTTGGGAGATACGCAGTATTTT.

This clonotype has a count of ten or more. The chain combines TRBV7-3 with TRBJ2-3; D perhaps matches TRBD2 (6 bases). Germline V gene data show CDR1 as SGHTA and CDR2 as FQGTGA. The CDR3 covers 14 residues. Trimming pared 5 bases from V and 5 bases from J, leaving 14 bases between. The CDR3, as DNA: TGTGCCAGCAGCCCCTCAGGGCGGGGAGATACGCAGTATTTT. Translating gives CASSPSGRGDTQYF.

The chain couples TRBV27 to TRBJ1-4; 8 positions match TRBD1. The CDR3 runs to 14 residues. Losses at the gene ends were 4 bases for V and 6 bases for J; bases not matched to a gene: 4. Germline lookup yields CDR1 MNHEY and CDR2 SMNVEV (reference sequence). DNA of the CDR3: TGTGCCAGCAGTTCCTTGACAGGGGATGAAAAACTGTTTTTT. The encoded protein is CASSSLTGDEKLFF.

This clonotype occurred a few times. In nucleotides, the CDR3 is TGTGCCAGCAGTTTATCCCCCAGGAGTACATCCTACGAGCAGTACTTC. It codes for CASSLSPRSTSYEQYF. This sequence joins TRBV27 and TRBJ2-7; D unclear. Trimming removed 0 bases from V and 1 base from J, with 13 bases in between. Germline V CDR1 and CDR2: MNHEY, SMNVEV (reference sequence). The CDR3 is 16 residues long.

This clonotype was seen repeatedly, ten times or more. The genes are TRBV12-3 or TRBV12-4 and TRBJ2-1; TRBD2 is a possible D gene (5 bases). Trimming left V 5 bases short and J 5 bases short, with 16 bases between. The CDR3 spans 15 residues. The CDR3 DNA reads TGTGCCAGCAGTCCACTAGGGTGGGCGGACAATGAGCAGTTCTTC. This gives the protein CASSPLGWADNEQFF.

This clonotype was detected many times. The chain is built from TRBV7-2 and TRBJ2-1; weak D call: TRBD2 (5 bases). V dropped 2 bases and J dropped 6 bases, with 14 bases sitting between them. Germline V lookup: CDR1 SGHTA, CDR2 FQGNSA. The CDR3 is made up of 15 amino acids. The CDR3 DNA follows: TGTGCCAGCAGCTTAAGACGGGATCTCGGCAATGAGCAGTTCTTC. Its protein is CASSLRRDLGNEQFF. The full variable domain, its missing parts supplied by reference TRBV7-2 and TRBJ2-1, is GAGVSQSPSNKVTEKGKDVELRCDPISGHTALYWYRQSLGQGLEFLIYFQGNSAPDKSGLPSDRFSAERTGGSVSTLTIQRTQQEDSAVYLCASSLRRDLGNEQFFGPGTRLTVL.

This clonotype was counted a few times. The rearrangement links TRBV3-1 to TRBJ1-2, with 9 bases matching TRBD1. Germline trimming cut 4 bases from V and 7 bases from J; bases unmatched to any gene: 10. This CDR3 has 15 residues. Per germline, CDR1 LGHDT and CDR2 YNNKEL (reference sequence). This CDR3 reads CASSPNTGGGLGYTF. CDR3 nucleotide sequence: TGTGCCAGCAGCCCAAACACAGGGGGCGGTCTTGGCTACACCTTC. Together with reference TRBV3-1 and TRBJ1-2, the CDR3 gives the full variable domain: DTAVSQTPKYLVTQMGNDKSIKCEQNLGHDTMYWYKQDSKKFLKIMFSYNNKELIINETVPNRFSPKSPDKAHLNLHINSLELGDSAVYFCASSPNTGGGLGYTFGSGTRLTVV.

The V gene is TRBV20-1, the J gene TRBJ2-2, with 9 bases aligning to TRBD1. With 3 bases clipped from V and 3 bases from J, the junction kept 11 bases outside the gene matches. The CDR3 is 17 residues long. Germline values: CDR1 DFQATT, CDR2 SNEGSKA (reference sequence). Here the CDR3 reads CSARGPTGGQYTGELFF. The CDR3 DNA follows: TGCAGTGCTAGGGGCCCTACAGGGGGCCAATACACCGGGGAGCTGTTTTTT.

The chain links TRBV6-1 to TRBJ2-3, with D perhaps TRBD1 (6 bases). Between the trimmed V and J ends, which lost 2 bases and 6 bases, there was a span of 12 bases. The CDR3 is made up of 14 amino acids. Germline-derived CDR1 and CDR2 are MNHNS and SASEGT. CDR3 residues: CASSELGATDTQYF. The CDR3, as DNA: TGTGCCAGCAGTGAATTGGGGGCAACGGATACGCAGTATTTT.

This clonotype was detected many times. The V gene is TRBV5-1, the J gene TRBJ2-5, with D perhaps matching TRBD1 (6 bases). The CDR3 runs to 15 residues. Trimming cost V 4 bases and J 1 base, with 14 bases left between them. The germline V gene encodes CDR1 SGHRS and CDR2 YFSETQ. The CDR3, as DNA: TGCGCCAGCAGCAGACTTGGGACACTCCAAGAGACCCAGTACTTC. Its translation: CASSRLGTLQETQYF.

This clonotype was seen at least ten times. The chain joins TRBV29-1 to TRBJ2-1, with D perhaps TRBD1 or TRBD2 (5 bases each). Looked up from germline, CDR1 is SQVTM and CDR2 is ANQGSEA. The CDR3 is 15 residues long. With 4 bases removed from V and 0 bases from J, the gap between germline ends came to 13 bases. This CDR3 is CSVALPRGSYNEQFF. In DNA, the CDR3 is TGCAGCGTTGCACTCCCGAGGGGCTCCTACAATGAGCAGTTCTTC.

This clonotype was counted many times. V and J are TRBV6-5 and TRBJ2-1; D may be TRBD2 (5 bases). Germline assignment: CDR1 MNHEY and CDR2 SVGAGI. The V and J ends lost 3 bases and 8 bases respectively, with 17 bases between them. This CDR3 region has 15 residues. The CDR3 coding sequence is TGTGCCAGCAGTTATGAGCTACACGCGGGCCATGAGCAGTTCTTC. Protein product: CASSYELHAGHEQFF.

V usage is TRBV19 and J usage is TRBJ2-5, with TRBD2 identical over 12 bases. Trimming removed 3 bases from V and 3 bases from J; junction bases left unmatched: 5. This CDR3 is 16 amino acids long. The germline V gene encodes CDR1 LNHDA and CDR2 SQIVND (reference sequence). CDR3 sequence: CASSILTSGREETQYF. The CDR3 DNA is TGTGCCAGTAGTATCCTGACTAGCGGGAGAGAAGAGACCCAGTACTTC.

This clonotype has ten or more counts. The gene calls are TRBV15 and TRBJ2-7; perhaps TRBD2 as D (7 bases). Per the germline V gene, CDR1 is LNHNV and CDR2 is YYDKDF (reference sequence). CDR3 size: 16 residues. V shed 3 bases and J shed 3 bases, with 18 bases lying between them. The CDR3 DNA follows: TGTGCCACCAGCAGTGCTTCGGGGGGCGCAGGCTACGAGCAGTACTTC. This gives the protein CATSSASGGAGYEQYF. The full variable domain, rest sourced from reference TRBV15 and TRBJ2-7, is DAMVIQNPRYQVTQFGKPVTLSCSQTLNHNVMYWYQQKSSQAPKLLFHYYDKDFNNEADTPDNFQSRRPNTSFCFLDIRSPGLGDTAMYLCATSSASGGAGYEQYFGPGTRLTVT.

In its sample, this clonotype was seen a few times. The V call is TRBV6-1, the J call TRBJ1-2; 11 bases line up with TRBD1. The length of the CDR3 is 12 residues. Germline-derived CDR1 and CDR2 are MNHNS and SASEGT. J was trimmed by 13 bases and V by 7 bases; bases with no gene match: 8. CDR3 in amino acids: CASTPGQGVFTF. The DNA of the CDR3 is TGTGCCAGCACCCCGGGACAGGGGGTATTCACCTTC.

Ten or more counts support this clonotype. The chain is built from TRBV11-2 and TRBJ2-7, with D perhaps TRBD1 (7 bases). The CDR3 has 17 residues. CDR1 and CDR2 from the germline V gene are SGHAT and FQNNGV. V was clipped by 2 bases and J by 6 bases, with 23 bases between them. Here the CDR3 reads CASSLKDWRDSHLEQYF. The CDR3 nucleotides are TGTGCCAGCAGCTTAAAAGACTGGCGGGACAGCCACCTCGAGCAGTACTTC.

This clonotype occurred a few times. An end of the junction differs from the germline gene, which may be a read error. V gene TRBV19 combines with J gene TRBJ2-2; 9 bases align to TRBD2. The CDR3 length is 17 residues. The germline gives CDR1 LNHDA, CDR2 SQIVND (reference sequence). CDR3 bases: TGTGCCAGTAGTCTACTAGCGGGTCTGACGAACACCGGGGAGCTGGTTTTT. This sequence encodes CASSLLAGLTNTGELVF. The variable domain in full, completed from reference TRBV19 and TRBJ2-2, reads DGGITQSPKYLFRKEGQNVTLSCEQNLNHDAMYWYRQDPGQGLRLIYYSQIVNDFQKGDIAEGYSVSREKKESFPLTVTSAQKNPTAFYLCASSLLAGLTNTGELVFGEGSRLTVL.

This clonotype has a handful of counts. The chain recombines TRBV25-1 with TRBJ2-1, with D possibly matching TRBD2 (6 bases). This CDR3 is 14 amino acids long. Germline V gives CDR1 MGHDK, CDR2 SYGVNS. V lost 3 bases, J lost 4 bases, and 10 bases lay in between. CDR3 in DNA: TGTGCCAGCAGTGAGGGACTGGCTTACAATGAGCAGTTCTTC. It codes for CASSEGLAYNEQFF.

DNA of the CDR3: TGTGCCAGTTCGACTAGCAGGTACAATGAGCAGTTCTTC. Translation: CASSTSRYNEQFF. This chain joins TRBV7-9 and TRBJ2-7, with 7 positions matching TRBD2. The tail of the sequence fits TRBJ2-1 better, so the J call may be wrong. The CDR3 is 13 residues long. Germline V CDR1 and CDR2: SEHNR, FQNEAQ (reference sequence).